The clone carrying this T cell receptor beta chain appeared a few times. Antigen: not known. Germline CDR1 is DFQATT and CDR2 is SNEGSKA (reference sequence). CDR3 length: 14 residues. The J segment lost 3 bases and the V segment lost 3 bases, leaving 4 bases of the junction unmatched. This sample stems from a study of T cell repertoires in cytomegalovirus infection. At the level of the study: The authors used CMV epitopes that were HLA-C-restricted (recently identified) and HLA-B-restricted (well studied). Through public TCR beta signatures, both CMV infection and matching HLA type were indicated.

TCRdb analysed the reads with MiXCR anew, one entry per CDR3 protein. The sample carries about 900,000 distinct CDR3 sequences, 31% recorded once. Study-level findings and limits: The ex vivo response was dominated by HLA-C-restricted CMV-specific TCR beta clonotypes.

The clonotype comes from a human donor in good health (CMV status not recorded). Some clones in this sample may be carry-over from other donors' samples. The sequences come from cultured CD8+ T cells from PBMCs, collected from culture after CMV antigen stimulation. The chain employs TRBV20-1 and TRBJ1-1; 10 positions match TRBD1. The CDR3 loop is CSASTGTGDTEAFF. CDR3 bases: TGCAGTGCTAGTACCGGGACAGGGGACACTGAAGCTTTCTTT.